A selection of T cell receptor beta chains follows, all from one sample in a study of shared clonotypes between healthy human individuals. Data came from immunoSEQ multiplex PCR; TCRdb stores just in-frame clones and leaves some out. The sample records around 1,100,000 clones, roughly 77% being singletons. Sequenced: memory CD4+ T cells from PBMCs. These receptors were obtained from a young man in good health. Some clones in this sample may be carry-over from other donors' samples. CDR3s include the opening cysteine and the closing phenylalanine or tryptophan. Fields, in order: J gene, CDR3 length, clone size, V gene, D gene, CDR3 DNA, CDR3 protein. The D gene is left open where the match is weak. A row's size may be missing; if present it is once, few, many or a size class.

j_gene: TRBJ2-5
len: 15
abundance: NA
v_gene: TRBV7-3
d_gene: TRBD2
CDR3nt: TGTGCCAGCAGCCCTTCAGCGGGACTATGGGAGACCCAGTACTTC
CDR3aa: CASSPSAGLWETQYF

j_gene: TRBJ2-4
len: 14
abundance: NA
v_gene: TRBV10-3
d_gene: NA
CDR3nt: TGTGCCATCAGTGAGTCGGGAGAGGGCCCCTCGCAGTACTTC
CDR3aa: CAISESGEGPSQYF

j_gene: TRBJ1-2
len: 16
abundance: NA
v_gene: TRBV5-4
d_gene: TRBD1
CDR3nt: TGTGCCAGCAGCCCAGCCGGGACAGGGGTGTACTATGGCTACACCTTC
CDR3aa: CASSPAGTGVYYGYTF

j_gene: TRBJ1-2
len: 13
abundance: NA
v_gene: TRBV6-6
d_gene: TRBD1
CDR3nt: TGTGCCAGCAGTTTGGGACAGGGAGATGGCTACACCTTC
CDR3aa: CASSLGQGDGYTF

j_gene: TRBJ1-5
len: 15
abundance: NA
v_gene: TRBV7-8
d_gene: NA
CDR3nt: TGTGCCAGCAGCTCTAGGGTCTCGATCGGACAGCCCCAGCATTTT
CDR3aa: CASSSRVSIGQPQHF

j_gene: TRBJ2-1
len: 15
abundance: NA
v_gene: TRBV4-2
d_gene: NA
CDR3nt: TGTGCCAGCAGCCAACTGCGATCCGAGGACAATGAGCAGTTCTTC
CDR3aa: CASSQLRSEDNEQFF

j_gene: TRBJ1-2
len: 15
abundance: NA
v_gene: TRBV29-1
d_gene: NA
CDR3nt: TGCAGCGCAAACACGGGGCAGGGGAATAACTATGGCTACACCTTC
CDR3aa: CSANTGQGNNYGYTF

j_gene: TRBJ1-1
len: 17
abundance: NA
v_gene: TRBV6-4
d_gene: TRBD1
CDR3nt: TGTGCCAGCAGTGCAAAGAAACGACAGGGTGAGCGGGCTGAAGCTTTCTTT
CDR3aa: CASSAKKRQGERAEAFF

j_gene: TRBJ2-5
len: 13
abundance: NA
v_gene: TRBV28
d_gene: NA
CDR3nt: TGTGCCAGTCAACCACTTCACAAAGAGACCCAGTACTTC
CDR3aa: CASQPLHKETQYF

j_gene: TRBJ2-1
len: 15
abundance: NA
v_gene: TRBV23-1
d_gene: TRBD2
CDR3nt: TGCGCCAGCAGTTGGCCTAGCGGGCCTTACAATGAGCAGTTCTTC
CDR3aa: CASSWPSGPYNEQFF

j_gene: TRBJ1-1
len: 15
abundance: NA
v_gene: TRBV28
d_gene: TRBD1
CDR3nt: TGTGCCAGCAGTGAAACAGGGGTGGGTGGCACTGAAGCTTTCTTT
CDR3aa: CASSETGVGGTEAFF

j_gene: TRBJ1-5
len: 13
abundance: NA
v_gene: TRBV7-9
d_gene: NA
CDR3nt: TGTGCCAGCAGCTTAGTCCAAAATCAGCCCCAGCATTTT
CDR3aa: CASSLVQNQPQHF

j_gene: TRBJ1-4
len: 15
abundance: few
v_gene: TRBV5-1
d_gene: NA
CDR3nt: TGCGCCAGCAGCTTGGTCGCCGGTCAGGGTGAAAAACTGTTTTTT
CDR3aa: CASSLVAGQGEKLFF

j_gene: TRBJ2-7
len: 13
abundance: NA
v_gene: TRBV30
d_gene: NA
CDR3nt: TGTGCGTGGGCCGGGACACCCCAACACGAGCAGTACTTC
CDR3aa: CAWAGTPQHEQYF

j_gene: TRBJ2-1
len: 15
abundance: NA
v_gene: TRBV6-6
d_gene: TRBD2
CDR3nt: TGTGCCAGCAGCCCCGGATCTAGCGGGAGGGGTGAGCAGTTCTTC
CDR3aa: CASSPGSSGRGEQFF

j_gene: TRBJ1-2
len: 17
abundance: NA
v_gene: TRBV19
d_gene: TRBD1
CDR3nt: TGTGCCAGTAGTATGGCCGGGACAGGGACTCCTAACTATGGCTACACCTTC
CDR3aa: CASSMAGTGTPNYGYTF

j_gene: TRBJ2-3
len: 15
abundance: once
v_gene: TRBV27
d_gene: NA
CDR3nt: TGTGCCAGCAGTTCCGGGGCCTCTAGCACAGATACGCAGTATTTT
CDR3aa: CASSSGASSTDTQYF

j_gene: TRBJ1-1
len: 13
abundance: NA
v_gene: TRBV5-1
d_gene: NA
CDR3nt: TGCGCCAGCAGCTTGAGGGGGGGAACTGAAGCTTTCTTT
CDR3aa: CASSLRGGTEAFF

j_gene: TRBJ1-2
len: 16
abundance: NA
v_gene: TRBV6-6
d_gene: NA
CDR3nt: TGTGCCAGCAGTTACTCGGACGCTCGCCTTAACTATGGCTACACCTTC
CDR3aa: CASSYSDARLNYGYTF

j_gene: TRBJ1-1
len: 16
abundance: NA
v_gene: TRBV27
d_gene: TRBD1
CDR3nt: TGTGCCAGCAGTTTAAGGGGACAGTCATCGAACACTGAAGCTTTCTTT
CDR3aa: CASSLRGQSSNTEAFF

j_gene: TRBJ2-2
len: 12
abundance: NA
v_gene: TRBV13
d_gene: NA
CDR3nt: TGTGCCAGCAGCTTAGCCGGCGGGGAGCTGTTTTTT
CDR3aa: CASSLAGGELFF

j_gene: TRBJ2-2
len: 15
abundance: NA
v_gene: TRBV7-8
d_gene: TRBD1
CDR3nt: TGTGCCAGCAGCCAAAGGACAGGGCAAGCCGGGGAGCTGTTTTTT
CDR3aa: CASSQRTGQAGELFF

j_gene: TRBJ1-3
len: 15
abundance: NA
v_gene: TRBV9
d_gene: NA
CDR3nt: TGTGCCAGCAGCCCGGACATACCTTCTGGAAACACTATATATTTT
CDR3aa: CASSPDIPSGNTIYF

j_gene: TRBJ2-5
len: 14
abundance: few
v_gene: TRBV7-9
d_gene: NA
CDR3nt: TGTGCCAGTACTCGGGAGACTCGCGGGGAGACCCAGTACTTC
CDR3aa: CASTRETRGETQYF